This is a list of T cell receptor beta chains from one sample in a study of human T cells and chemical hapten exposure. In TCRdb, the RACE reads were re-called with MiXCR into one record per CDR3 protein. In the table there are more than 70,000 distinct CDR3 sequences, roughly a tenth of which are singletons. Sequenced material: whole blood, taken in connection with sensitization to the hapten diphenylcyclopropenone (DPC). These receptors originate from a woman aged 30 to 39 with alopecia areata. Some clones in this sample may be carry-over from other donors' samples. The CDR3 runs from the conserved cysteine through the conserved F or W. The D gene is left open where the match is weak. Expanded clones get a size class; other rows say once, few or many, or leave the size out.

CDR3nt: TGTGCCAGCAGCTTAGTGGGGCCAAGCTATGGCTACACCTTC; CDR3aa: CASSLVGPSYGYTF; v_gene: TRBV7-9; j_gene: TRBJ1-2; d_gene: NA; abundance: NA
CDR3nt: TGTGCCAGCAGCCTGGGAGGGTTCGAGCCCCAGCATTTT; CDR3aa: CASSLGGFEPQHF; v_gene: TRBV12-3/TRBV12-4; j_gene: TRBJ1-5; d_gene: NA; abundance: many
CDR3nt: TGTGCCAGCAGTTACGCTCTTGGACAAGAGACCCAGTACTTC; CDR3aa: CASSYALGQETQYF; v_gene: TRBV6-5; j_gene: TRBJ2-5; d_gene: NA; abundance: NA
CDR3nt: TGTGCCATCAGTGCCCCAAGGACAGGGACTGGCTACACCTTC; CDR3aa: CAISAPRTGTGYTF; v_gene: TRBV10-3; j_gene: TRBJ1-2; d_gene: TRBD1; abundance: many
CDR3nt: TGTGCCAGCAGTCCCCGAGGCGTCGGTTACGGGAGTGAGGAGCTGTTTTTT; CDR3aa: CASSPRGVGYGSEELFF; v_gene: TRBV28; j_gene: TRBJ2-2; d_gene: NA; abundance: NA
CDR3nt: TGCAGTGCTCCCGATCCCAGGGGGCAGAGTCAGCCCCAGCATTTT; CDR3aa: CSAPDPRGQSQPQHF; v_gene: TRBV20-1; j_gene: TRBJ1-5; d_gene: TRBD1; abundance: many
CDR3nt: TGCGCCAGCAGCCAAGAACCTAAGGGGAACACTGAAGCTTTCTTT; CDR3aa: CASSQEPKGNTEAFF; v_gene: TRBV4-3; j_gene: TRBJ1-1; d_gene: NA; abundance: few
CDR3nt: TGCGCCAGCAGCCCAGGACTAGCATACTACGAGCAGTACTTC; CDR3aa: CASSPGLAYYEQYF; v_gene: TRBV5-1; j_gene: TRBJ2-7; d_gene: TRBD2; abundance: few
CDR3nt: TGCAGCGTTGACTTAACCTCCTACAATGAGCAGTTCTTC; CDR3aa: CSVDLTSYNEQFF; v_gene: TRBV29-1; j_gene: TRBJ2-1; d_gene: NA; abundance: NA
CDR3nt: TGTGCCAGCAGTTTCGGCTACATTCCAGATACGCAGTATTTT; CDR3aa: CASSFGYIPDTQYF; v_gene: TRBV28; j_gene: TRBJ2-3; d_gene: NA; abundance: many
CDR3nt: TGCAGTGCTAGAGGGACACCCGAGACATCGGATACGCAGTATTTT; CDR3aa: CSARGTPETSDTQYF; v_gene: TRBV20-1; j_gene: TRBJ2-3; d_gene: NA; abundance: few
CDR3nt: TGTGCCAGCAGGGCGACGAGAAGCGGGAGCTCCTACAATGAGCAGTTCTTC; CDR3aa: CASRATRSGSSYNEQFF; v_gene: TRBV6-5; j_gene: TRBJ2-1; d_gene: TRBD2; abundance: NA
CDR3nt: TGTGCCAGCAGCTTAGGACGAGGTATTGGGGCCAACGTCCTGACTTTC; CDR3aa: CASSLGRGIGANVLTF; v_gene: TRBV7-9; j_gene: TRBJ2-6; d_gene: NA; abundance: many
CDR3nt: TGTGCCAGCAGTTCTAGCAGGAGGAACTATGGCTACACCTTC; CDR3aa: CASSSSRRNYGYTF; v_gene: TRBV6-2/TRBV6-3; j_gene: TRBJ1-2; d_gene: NA; abundance: few
CDR3nt: TGTGCCAGCAGCCCATTCCCCGGAAACGGGACAGATACGCAGTATTTT; CDR3aa: CASSPFPGNGTDTQYF; v_gene: TRBV28; j_gene: TRBJ2-3; d_gene: NA; abundance: many
CDR3nt: TGTGCCACCAGCAGAGACCCGTTGGAGACCCAGTACTTC; CDR3aa: CATSRDPLETQYF; v_gene: TRBV15; j_gene: TRBJ2-5; d_gene: NA; abundance: NA
CDR3nt: TGCAGTGCTAGGGGCCGACTAGCGGGAGAGACCTACGAGCAGTACTTC; CDR3aa: CSARGRLAGETYEQYF; v_gene: TRBV20-1; j_gene: TRBJ2-7; d_gene: TRBD2; abundance: few
CDR3nt: TGTGCCAGCAGCCTCCCTTTGTTGAGGGGACACACCGGGGAGCTGTTTTTT; CDR3aa: CASSLPLLRGHTGELFF; v_gene: TRBV7-9; j_gene: TRBJ2-2; d_gene: NA; abundance: many
CDR3nt: TGTGCCAGCAGTCCGTACGGGCAGCGGAACACTGAAGCTTTCTTT; CDR3aa: CASSPYGQRNTEAFF; v_gene: TRBV6-2/TRBV6-3; j_gene: TRBJ1-1; d_gene: NA; abundance: many
CDR3nt: TGTGCCAGCAGTTTATGGGGACAGGGCTTCTCTGGGGCCAACGTCCTGACTTTC; CDR3aa: CASSLWGQGFSGANVLTF; v_gene: TRBV28; j_gene: TRBJ2-6; d_gene: TRBD1; abundance: many
CDR3nt: TGTGCCAGCAGCCAAGCGGGGGGATCTTACCAAGAGACCCAGTACTTC; CDR3aa: CASSQAGGSYQETQYF; v_gene: TRBV3-1; j_gene: TRBJ2-5; d_gene: TRBD2; abundance: many
CDR3nt: TGTGCCAGCAGCCCACAGGGGGGTACGCAGTATTTT; CDR3aa: CASSPQGGTQYF; v_gene: TRBV7-2; j_gene: TRBJ2-3; d_gene: TRBD1; abundance: few
CDR3nt: TGTGCCAGCAGCCTGGACAGGGGGCTCAATCAGCCCCAGCATTTT; CDR3aa: CASSLDRGLNQPQHF; v_gene: TRBV7-8; j_gene: TRBJ1-5; d_gene: TRBD1; abundance: once
CDR3nt: TGTGCCAGCAGCTTAGTGGACAGGGGAAACACCATATATTTT; CDR3aa: CASSLVDRGNTIYF; v_gene: TRBV7-2; j_gene: TRBJ1-3; d_gene: TRBD1; abundance: NA
CDR3nt: TGTGCCAGCAGTTCCGTCCTCTCCGGGAACATTCAGTACTTC; CDR3aa: CASSSVLSGNIQYF; v_gene: TRBV27; j_gene: TRBJ2-4; d_gene: NA; abundance: many
CDR3nt: TGTGCCAGCAGTTTGGACAGGCTCTATGGCTACACCTTC; CDR3aa: CASSLDRLYGYTF; v_gene: TRBV28; j_gene: TRBJ1-2; d_gene: TRBD1; abundance: many
CDR3nt: TGTGCCAGCAGTTACTCTGACCGGAACACTGAAGCTTTCTTT; CDR3aa: CASSYSDRNTEAFF; v_gene: TRBV12-3/TRBV12-4; j_gene: TRBJ1-1; d_gene: NA; abundance: many
CDR3nt: TGTGCCAGCAGCCTCCCCGGACAGGGGAACTACGAGCAGTACTTC; CDR3aa: CASSLPGQGNYEQYF; v_gene: TRBV28; j_gene: TRBJ2-7; d_gene: TRBD1; abundance: NA
CDR3nt: TGTGCCAGCAGTTTGTACGGGGTTAACAATGAGCAGTTCTTC; CDR3aa: CASSLYGVNNEQFF; v_gene: TRBV27; j_gene: TRBJ2-1; d_gene: NA; abundance: NA
CDR3nt: TGTGCCAGCAGTCCTCCATCGGGACTAGCGGGTAGATACAATGAGCAGTTCTTC; CDR3aa: CASSPPSGLAGRYNEQFF; v_gene: TRBV27; j_gene: TRBJ2-1; d_gene: TRBD2; abundance: many
CDR3nt: TGTGCCAGCAGCCCAGCGCACGAGCAGTACTTC; CDR3aa: CASSPAHEQYF; v_gene: TRBV7-2; j_gene: TRBJ2-7; d_gene: NA; abundance: NA
CDR3nt: TGCGCCAGCAGCCAACAGGCAGCGGGGGACGCGTATGAGCAGTTCTTC; CDR3aa: CASSQQAAGDAYEQFF; v_gene: TRBV4-1; j_gene: TRBJ2-1; d_gene: TRBD2; abundance: many
CDR3nt: TGTGCCAGCAGTTTAAGACAGAACACTGAAGCTTTCTTT; CDR3aa: CASSLRQNTEAFF; v_gene: TRBV12-3/TRBV12-4; j_gene: TRBJ1-1; d_gene: NA; abundance: many